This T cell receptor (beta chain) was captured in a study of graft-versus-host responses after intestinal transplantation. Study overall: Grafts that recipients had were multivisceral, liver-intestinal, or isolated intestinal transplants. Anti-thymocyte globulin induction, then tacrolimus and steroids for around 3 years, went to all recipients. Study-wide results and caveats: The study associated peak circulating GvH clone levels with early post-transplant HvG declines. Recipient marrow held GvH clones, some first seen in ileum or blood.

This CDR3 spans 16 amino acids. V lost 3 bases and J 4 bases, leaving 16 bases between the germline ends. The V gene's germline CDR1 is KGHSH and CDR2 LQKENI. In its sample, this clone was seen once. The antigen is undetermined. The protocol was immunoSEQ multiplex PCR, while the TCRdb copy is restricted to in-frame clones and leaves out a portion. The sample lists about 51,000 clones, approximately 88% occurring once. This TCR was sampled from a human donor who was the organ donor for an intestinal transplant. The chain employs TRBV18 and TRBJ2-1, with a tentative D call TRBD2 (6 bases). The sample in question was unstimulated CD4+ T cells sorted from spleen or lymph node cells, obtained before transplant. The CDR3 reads CASSPPDYGRYNEQFF. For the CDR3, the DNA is TGTGCCAGCTCACCTCCGGACTATGGGCGGTACAATGAGCAGTTCTTC.